The clone carrying this T cell receptor beta chain came up once. Antigen: not known. Nashville, Tennessee was home to all donors, each a Caucasian adult. This sample was taken from a study of shared clonotypes between healthy human individuals. Overall study findings and caveats: Large sequencing depth failed to make sorted-subset sequencing complete, rarefaction showed.

The table came from immunoSEQ multiplex PCR; TCRdb's copy has only in-frame clones and leaves some out. The sample records 2 million to 2.5 million clones, 85% to 95% being singletons. The CDR3 runs to 14 residues. The germline CDR1 and CDR2 sequences are KGHSH and LQKENI. V lost 5 bases to trimming and J lost 2 bases, with 10 bases between them. The sequencing sample was made of naive CD4+ T cells from PBMCs. Subset given: CD45RA+ positively selected. The V and J genes are TRBV18 and TRBJ1-3; no clear D. This receptor was obtained from a man aged 18 to 35 in good health. Some clones in this sample may be carry-over from other donors' samples. As DNA, the CDR3 is TGTGCCAGCTCAGCCGGAGCTACTGGAAACACCATATATTTT. The encoded protein is CASSAGATGNTIYF.